This TCR beta chain was sequenced for a study of CXCR3-negative and CXCR3-positive naive CD8 T cells. In the study overall: With about 1.5 +/- 0.3 million reads per library, the TRB reads numbered about 135 million in total. Findings and caveats of the study: CXCR3-positive naive cells carried more hydrophobic TRB CDR3s than CXCR3-negative naive cells did.

Of note for this clonotype: The antigen is not known.

The CDR3 runs 15 residues. The V gene's germline CDR1 is MGHRA and CDR2 YSYEKL. All TRB cDNA libraries came from 5' RACE performed with UMI labels. Using the 5' RACE reads, TCRdb records one entry per CDR3 protein without DNA. The sample totals over 100,000 distinct CDR3 sequences. Sorting was done in triplicate for each CD8+ T cell subset (300,000 cells each). This chain links TRBV4-1 with TRBJ2-5; TCRdb gives TRBD1 as the D gene, but with no DNA this cannot be confirmed. The clonotype was recovered from a human donor in good health. Some clones in this sample may be carry-over from other donors' samples. The sample comprised naive CXCR3- CD8+ T cells from blood. Noted subset: CD45RO-CCR7+CD27+CD95- naive CD8+ T cells lacking CXCR3 (TNR3-). CDR3: CASSRVQGAGETQYF.